This T cell receptor beta chain was identified in a study of control samples from healthy donors and cancer patients. Trimming removed 1 base from V and 6 bases from J, with 10 bases in between. The CDR3 extends over 13 amino acids. Germline values: CDR1 LGHDT, CDR2 YNNKEL (reference sequence). The data were produced by immunoSEQ multiplex PCR, yet TCRdb's version contains in-frame clones alone and is incomplete. The data hold approximately 100,000 clones, with roughly 82% observed a single time. The clonotype comes from a man aged 55 to 70 in good health. The sequenced sample consisted of blood. The chain carries TRBV3-1 (or the pseudogene TRBV3-2) and TRBJ2-7; possible D gene TRBD2, 6 bases. The CDR3 loop reads CASSQGAGIEQYF. The CDR3 coding sequence is TGTGCCAGCAGCCAAGGGGCGGGGATCGAGCAGTACTTC.